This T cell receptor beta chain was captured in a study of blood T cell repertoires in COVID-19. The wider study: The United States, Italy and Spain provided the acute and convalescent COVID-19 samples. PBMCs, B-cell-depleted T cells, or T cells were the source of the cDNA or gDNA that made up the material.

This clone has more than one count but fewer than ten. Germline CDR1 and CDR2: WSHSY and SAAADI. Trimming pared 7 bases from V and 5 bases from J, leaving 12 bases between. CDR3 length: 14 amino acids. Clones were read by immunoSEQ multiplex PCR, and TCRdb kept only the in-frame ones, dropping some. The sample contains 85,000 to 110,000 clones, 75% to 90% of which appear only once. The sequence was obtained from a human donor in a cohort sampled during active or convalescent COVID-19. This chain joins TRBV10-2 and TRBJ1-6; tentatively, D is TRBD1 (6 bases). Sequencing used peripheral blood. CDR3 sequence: CASKPQGNNSPLHF. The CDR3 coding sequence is TGCGCCAGCAAACCACAGGGAAATAATTCACCCCTCCACTTT.